The 17 T cell receptor beta chains below were found in one sample sequenced in a study of T cells in Graves' hyperthyroidism and ophthalmopathy. What was amplified from RNA transcripts were TCR beta CDR3 regions. The TCR CDR3 was amplified in a first-round RT-PCR using the HTBI primer set. TCRdb itself ran the multiplex PCR reads through MiXCR, one entry per CDR3 protein. The sample holds hundreds of thousands of distinct CDR3 sequences, approximately 15% seen once. The sequencing input was blood. These receptors were collected from a woman aged 35 to 49 with Graves' ophthalmopathy.

The chain employs TRBV12-3 or TRBV12-4 and TRBJ2-5; 12 bases match TRBD2. The CDR3 consists of 17 residues. Trimming took 5 bases from V and 4 from J; bases not matched to a gene: 11. Here the CDR3 reads CASSDERTSGEGETQYF. As DNA, the CDR3 is TGTGCCAGCAGTGACGAACGGACTAGCGGGGAGGGAGAGACCCAGTACTTC.

The chain carries TRBV12-3 or TRBV12-4 and TRBJ1-2; a possible D gene is TRBD1 (6 bases). The CDR3 runs 12 residues. Trimming pared 10 bases from V and 4 bases from J, leaving 13 bases between. This CDR3 is CATRDRPYGYTF. The CDR3 region has the DNA TGTGCCACCCGAGACAGGCCCTATGGCTACACCTTC.

The genes are TRBV2 and TRBJ1-1; D is ambiguous. Germline CDR1 reads SNHLY; CDR2 reads FYNNEI. This CDR3 is built from 16 residues. V was shortened by 5 bases and J by 0 bases, with 16 bases between the two germline ends. CDR3 loop: CASSQRQGRMNTEAFF. In DNA form, the CDR3 reads TGTGCCAGCAGTCAACGACAAGGACGGATGAACACTGAAGCTTTCTTT.

A note on this clonotype: This could be a read error, since a much larger clone is one nucleotide away. Since the CDR3 does not end with the conserved phenylalanine or tryptophan, this likely comes from a read error. This chain joins TRBV12-3 or TRBV12-4 and TRBJ1-6; a possible D gene is TRBD1 (6 bases). The CDR3 is 14 residues long. With 1 base removed from V and 7 bases from J, the gap between germline ends came to 8 bases. This CDR3 is CASSLGTANSPLHS. The DNA of the CDR3 is TGTGCCAGCAGTTTAGGGACAGCGAATTCACCCCTCCACTCT.

This clonotype was recorded many times. The V gene is TRBV27, the J gene TRBJ2-7; 9 bases fit TRBD1. Germline-derived CDR1 and CDR2 are MNHEY and SMNVEV (reference sequence). Trimming took 5 bases from V and 7 from J; bases not matched to a gene: 9. CDR3 length equals 14 residues. The CDR3 is CASSRDWTGVEQYF. CDR3 in DNA: TGTGCCAGCAGTCGAGACTGGACAGGGGTTGAGCAGTACTTC.

This clonotype was detected a few times. The chain carries TRBV2 and TRBJ1-5; 8 nucleotides agree with TRBD1. Germline V lookup: CDR1 SNHLY, CDR2 FYNNEI. The V and J ends lost 8 bases and 7 bases, in that order; junction bases with no gene match: 16. The CDR3 extends over 16 amino acids. The CDR3 here is CASRGDKTGVWQPQHF. The CDR3 coding sequence is TGTGCCAGCCGCGGGGATAAGACAGGGGTGTGGCAGCCCCAGCATTTT.

Many counts were recorded for this clonotype. The chain carries TRBV7-8 and TRBJ1-2; D possibly corresponds to TRBD1 (5 bases). There are 14 residues in the CDR3. Germline V CDR1 and CDR2: SGHVS, FQNEAQ. V gave up 5 bases and J gave up 4 bases, with 14 bases separating them. CDR3: CASSPEGETYGYTF. Here the CDR3 DNA reads TGTGCCAGCAGCCCCGAAGGGGAAACCTATGGCTACACCTTC.

The gene calls are TRBV5-1 and TRBJ2-5; D perhaps matches TRBD1 (5 bases). Germline CDR1 SGHRS, CDR2 YFSETQ. This CDR3 comprises 13 residues. With 3 bases removed from V and 3 bases from J, the gap between germline ends came to 9 bases. The CDR3 here is CASSWGTEETQYF. In nucleotides, the CDR3 is TGCGCCAGCAGCTGGGGCACAGAAGAGACCCAGTACTTC. The full variable domain, with the rest looked up from reference TRBV5-1 and TRBJ2-5, is KAGVTQTPRYLIKTRGQQVTLSCSPISGHRSVSWYQQTPGQGLQFLFEYFSETQRNKGNFPGRFSGRQFSNSRSEMNVSTLELGDSALYLCASSWGTEETQYFGPGTRLLVL.

This clonotype was seen at least ten times. V and J are TRBV12-3 or TRBV12-4 and TRBJ1-2; 9 bases agree with TRBD1. Unmatched junction bases numbered 8, after V lost 5 bases and J lost 7 bases. The CDR3 runs to 14 residues. CDR3 sequence: CASSPGTGFFGYTF. The CDR3 DNA reads TGTGCCAGCAGTCCGGGGACAGGGTTTTTTGGCTACACCTTC.

Ten or more counts support this clonotype. V is TRBV4-1 and J is TRBJ2-5; no definite D call. Per the germline V gene, CDR1 is MGHRA and CDR2 is YSYEKL. This CDR3 is built from 15 residues. Trimming left V 0 bases short and J 0 bases short, with 8 bases between. The CDR3 protein is CASSQESQYQETQYF. For the CDR3, the DNA is TGCGCCAGCAGCCAAGAATCGCAGTACCAAGAGACCCAGTACTTC.

This clonotype was seen a few times. The genes are TRBV19 and TRBJ2-5; TRBD1 or TRBD2 may be the D gene (7 bases each). The CDR3 is 16 amino acids. V dropped 4 bases and J dropped 2 bases, with 17 bases sitting between them. CDR1 and CDR2 (germline): LNHDA, SQIVND (reference sequence). Written as DNA, the CDR3 is TGTGCCAGTAGTAGCTACAGGGGAGGGTCACAAGAGACCCAGTACTTC. This gives the protein CASSSYRGGSQETQYF.

This clonotype appeared a single time. The V call is TRBV9, the J call TRBJ1-1, with D tentatively TRBD1 (6 bases). The CDR3 is 13 amino acids. With 7 bases removed from V and 0 bases from J, the gap between germline ends came to 10 bases. CDR1 is SGDLS, CDR2 YYNGEE, per germline. The DNA for the CDR3 is TGTGCCAGCCAAAGGGGGATGAACACTGAAGCTTTCTTT. It is translated as CASQRGMNTEAFF. The full variable domain, completed using reference TRBV9 and TRBJ1-1, is DSGVTQTPKHLITATGQRVTLRCSPRSGDLSVYWYQQSLDQGLQFLIQYYNGEERAKGNILERFSAQQFPDLHSELNLSSLELGDSALYFCASQRGMNTEAFFGQGTRLTVV.

This clonotype was observed a few times. The gene calls are TRBV6-5 and TRBJ2-1; 8 bases map to TRBD2. Germline-derived CDR1 and CDR2 are MNHEY and SVGAGI. This CDR3 region has 15 residues. The trim removed 0 bases at V and 7 bases at J, leaving 5 bases unmatched. In DNA, the CDR3 is TGTGCCAGCAGTTACTCCGCGGGAGGTAGGAATGAGCAGTTCTTC. Encoded protein: CASSYSAGGRNEQFF.

This clonotype was seen only a few times. The chain combines TRBV30 with TRBJ1-5; D is unclear. V was clipped by 2 bases and J by 3 bases, with 11 bases between them. There are 14 residues in the CDR3. Germline CDR1 is GTSNPN and CDR2 is SVGIG (reference sequence). The CDR3 is CAWSRLASNQPQHF. The DNA of the CDR3 is TGTGCCTGGAGTAGATTGGCGTCCAATCAGCCCCAGCATTTT.

This clonotype was detected many times. V is TRBV6-2 or TRBV6-3 and J is TRBJ2-7, with a tentative D call TRBD1 (6 bases). This CDR3 contains 15 residues. The germline V and J ends were trimmed by 7 bases and 0 bases, with 16 bases remaining between them. The V gene's germline CDR1 is MNHEY and CDR2 SVGEGT. The CDR3 region is CASKKDSGGSYEQYF. For the CDR3, the DNA is TGTGCCAGCAAGAAGGACAGCGGTGGCTCCTACGAGCAGTACTTC.

The V call is TRBV7-3, the J call TRBJ2-2; the D is unclear. The germline CDR1 and CDR2 sequences are SGHTA and FQGTGA. This CDR3 has 14 amino acids. Trimming removed 4 bases from V and 5 bases from J, with 11 bases in between. CDR3 sequence: CASSSLGSTGELFF. CDR3 bases: TGTGCCAGCAGCTCCCTGGGGTCTACCGGGGAGCTGTTTTTT.

This clonotype occurred many times. The chain is built from TRBV11-3 and TRBJ2-5, with D tentatively TRBD1 (5 bases). This CDR3 is 15 amino acids long. Trimming pared 1 base from V and 2 bases from J, leaving 11 bases between. From germline, CDR1 is SGHNT and CDR2 YENEEA. This CDR3 is CASSLGQSGQETQYF. In DNA form, the CDR3 reads TGTGCCAGCAGCTTAGGACAGTCTGGGCAAGAGACCCAGTACTTC.